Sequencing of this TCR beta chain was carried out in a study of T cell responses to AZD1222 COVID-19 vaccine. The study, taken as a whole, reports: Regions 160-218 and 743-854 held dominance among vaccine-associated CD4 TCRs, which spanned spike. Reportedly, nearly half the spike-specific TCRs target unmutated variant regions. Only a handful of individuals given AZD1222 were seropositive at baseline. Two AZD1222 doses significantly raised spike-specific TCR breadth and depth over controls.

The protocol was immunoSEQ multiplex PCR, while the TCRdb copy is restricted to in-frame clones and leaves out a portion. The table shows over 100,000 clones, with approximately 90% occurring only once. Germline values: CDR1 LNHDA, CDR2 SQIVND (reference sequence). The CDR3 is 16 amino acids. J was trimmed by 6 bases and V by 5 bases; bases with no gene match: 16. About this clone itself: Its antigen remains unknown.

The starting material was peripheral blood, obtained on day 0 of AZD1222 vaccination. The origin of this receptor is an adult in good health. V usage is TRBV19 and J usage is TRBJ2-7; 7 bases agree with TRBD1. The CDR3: CASSPELQGPLLEQYF. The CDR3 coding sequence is TGTGCCAGTAGTCCAGAATTACAGGGGCCCCTACTCGAGCAGTACTTC.